A selection of T cell receptor beta chains follows, all from one sample in a study of cytomegalovirus exposure and HLA in healthy donors. Sequencing was performed with immunoSEQ multiplex PCR; in TCRdb, only in-frame clones are kept and a portion is missing. The table has 120,000 or so clones, 65% to 75% seen once. The sample comprised PBMCs. All receptors derive from a woman between 50 and 59 years old in good health and CMV-seropositive. Both conserved end residues are part of each CDR3. Fields, in order: J gene, V gene, CDR3 protein.

TRBJ1-1	TRBV25-1	CASSPPGAKAFF
TRBJ1-6	TRBV11-3	CASSLGTGDSPLHF
TRBJ2-1	TRBV9	CASSVGDRSYNEQFF
TRBJ2-5	TRBV4-1	CASSSTRLAGDKETQYF
TRBJ1-2	TRBV7-9	CASSDQGGYGYTF
TRBJ1-5	TRBV28	CASTPAGGAQPQHF
TRBJ2-1	TRBV7-9	CASSPGPGGRGNEQFF
TRBJ2-2	TRBV7-2	CASTRRGRVNTGELFF
TRBJ1-2	TRBV18	CASSPPIGGMGYTF
TRBJ1-4	TRBV6-1	CASRWTGVNEKLFF
TRBJ1-2	TRBV9	CASSVNRERGYTF
TRBJ2-1	TRBV5-1	CASSPGAGRSINEQFF
TRBJ1-5	TRBV7-9	CASSLALTGTDQPQHF
TRBJ1-4	TRBV30	CAWSGEGGTYEKLFF
TRBJ1-2	TRBV4-3	CASSQDVTGIYYGYTF
TRBJ2-1	TRBV7-7	CASSLVTGSYNEQFF
TRBJ2-3	TRBV5-4	CASNGGPGADTQYF
TRBJ1-2	TRBV28	CAIVQGGGNYGYTF
TRBJ1-4	TRBV10-3	CAIRGGTGDGKLFF
TRBJ2-2	TRBV7-9	CASSRRPRTRRGTGELFF
TRBJ2-3	TRBV5-1	CASANPSTDTQYF
TRBJ2-1	TRBV5-1	CASCRDSTYNEQFF
TRBJ2-7	TRBV5-6	CASSFSGRWSYEQYF
TRBJ2-1	TRBV7-6	CASSLGVMGHPYNEQFF
TRBJ2-2	TRBV6-1	CASQTNTGELFF
TRBJ2-1	TRBV5-1	CASSLSGDPYNEQFF